This is a list of T cell receptor beta chains from one sample in a study of blood T cells in healthy people across ages. TCRdb used MiXCR to reprocess the 5' RACE reads, holding one entry per CDR3 protein. Of approximately 1,000,000 distinct CDR3 sequences listed, around two fifths are singletons. The sequenced sample consisted of blood. Receptors originate from a man aged 18 to 30 in good health. The CDR3 runs from the conserved cysteine through the conserved F or W. D genes are given only for firm matches. Clone size is stated in some rows and not others, as once, few, many or a class when expanded.

TRBJ1-2,TRBD1,TRBV27,many,TGTGCCAGTGGGACAGGAAACTATGGCTACACCTTC,CASGTGNYGYTF
TRBJ2-3,TRBD2,TRBV20-1,few,TGCAGTGCTAGCCACCCTACAAGCGGGGTCTTCGCAGATACGCAGTATTTT,CSASHPTSGVFADTQYF
TRBJ2-3,NA,TRBV7-2,NA,TGTGCCAGCAGCTCGTGGTTGGATACGCAGTATTTT,CASSSWLDTQYF
TRBJ1-2,NA,TRBV11-2,few,TGTGCCAGCAGCTTAGGTGGACGTAACTATGGCTACACCTTC,CASSLGGRNYGYTF
TRBJ2-1,TRBD2,TRBV12-3/TRBV12-4,NA,TGTGCCAGCAGTCCAAGACTAGCGGGTTACAATGAGCAGTTCTTC,CASSPRLAGYNEQFF
TRBJ1-2,NA,TRBV4-3,NA,TGCGCCAGCAGCCAAGAATTCGCAGGTGGTGGGTTTGACTACACCTTC,CASSQEFAGGGFDYTF
TRBJ1-6,NA,TRBV7-2,few,TGTGCCAGCAGCTCCGCAGGGGAGATATATAATTCACCCCTCCACTTT,CASSSAGEIYNSPLHF
TRBJ1-1,TRBD1,TRBV4-1,few,TGCGCCAGCAGCCAAGAGGTCAGGGGGCGCACTGAAGCTTTCTTT,CASSQEVRGRTEAFF
TRBJ1-2,TRBD1,TRBV5-1,many,TGTGCCAGCAGCCTCGACAGGGCCTATGGCTACACCTTC,CASSLDRAYGYTF
TRBJ2-2,TRBD1,TRBV15,NA,TGTGCCACCAGCAGATCCGGGACAGGGGAGGAGCTGTTTTTT,CATSRSGTGEELFF
TRBJ2-1,TRBD2,TRBV20-1,few,TGCAGTGCCAGTCGGACTAGCGGGGTTGCTGAGCAGTTCTTC,CSASRTSGVAEQFF
TRBJ1-4,NA,TRBV20-1,few,TGCAGTGCCGGGGGAGGGGGTTGGGATGAAAAACTGTTTTTT,CSAGGGGWDEKLFF
TRBJ1-1,NA,TRBV5-6,few,TGTGCCAAGTCCTTCTTCGGGGGGAACACTGAAGCTTTCTTT,CAKSFFGGNTEAFF
TRBJ2-3,NA,TRBV6-2/TRBV6-3,NA,TGTGCCAGCAGTTATCCTGACTGGGGAGTCACCACAGATACGCAGTATTTT,CASSYPDWGVTTDTQYF
TRBJ2-3,TRBD1,TRBV25-1,NA,TGTGCCAGCAGTGGTTTTTTGGACAGGGTGGCCACAGATACGCAGTATTTT,CASSGFLDRVATDTQYF
TRBJ1-4,NA,TRBV28,NA,TGTGCCAGCATCCCATCACGGGACATTAATGAAAAACTGTTTTTT,CASIPSRDINEKLFF
TRBJ1-3,TRBD1,TRBV12-3/TRBV12-4,NA,TGTGCCAGCAGCCACAGGGGCCAAGGAAACACCATATATTTT,CASSHRGQGNTIYF
TRBJ2-1,TRBD2,TRBV4-1,few,TGCGCCAGCAGCCAAGAATGGTACCGGGGGGATGAGCAGTTCTTC,CASSQEWYRGDEQFF
TRBJ1-1,NA,TRBV7-5,few,NA,CISVPEAQGGTGETEAFF
TRBJ2-1,NA,TRBV6-2/TRBV6-3,NA,TGTGCCAGCAGTCCCGGGGATTACGAGCAGTTCTTC,CASSPGDYEQFF
TRBJ2-1,NA,TRBV12-3/TRBV12-4,NA,TGTGCCAGCAGTTTAGGCCCCAGAAAGTTGGACAATGAGCAGTTCTTC,CASSLGPRKLDNEQFF
TRBJ1-2,TRBD1,TRBV4-1,NA,TGCGCCAGCAGCCAACCGGACAGGGATAACTATGGCTACACCTTC,CASSQPDRDNYGYTF
TRBJ2-7,TRBD1,TRBV10-3,NA,TGTGCCATCAGGCCGGGGACAGGGACCAGGGGAAGCTCCTACAATGAGCAGTACTTC,CAIRPGTGTRGSSYNEQYF
TRBJ1-1,NA,TRBV12-3/TRBV12-4,once,TGTGCCAGCAGTTTACTATTCACTGAAGCTTTCTTT,CASSLLFTEAFF
TRBJ1-2,TRBD1,TRBV29-1,few,TGCAGCTCGGACAGGGTCGATGGCTACACCTTC,CSSDRVDGYTF
TRBJ1-2,NA,TRBV7-2,few,TGTGCCAGCAGCTTTACTGGGGGCTACACCTTC,CASSFTGGYTF
TRBJ2-1,TRBD1,TRBV2,many,TGTGCCAGCAGTTCCGGGACAGGGGATTTCAATGAGCAGTTCTTC,CASSSGTGDFNEQFF
TRBJ2-7,TRBD2,TRBV29-1,NA,TGCAGCGTTTTGGGCGGGGGAGAAGCCAATGAGCAGTACTTC,CSVLGGGEANEQYF
TRBJ2-7,NA,TRBV10-3,NA,TGTGCCATCAGTGAGTCGGCCAGCTACGAGCAGTACTTC,CAISESASYEQYF
TRBJ2-7,TRBD1,TRBV29-1,few,TGCAGCGGCCTGGACAGGGGCTACGAGCAGTACTTC,CSGLDRGYEQYF
TRBJ1-5,NA,TRBV12-3/TRBV12-4,NA,TGTGCCAGCAGTTTAAGCAACACCAATCAGCCCCAGCATTTT,CASSLSNTNQPQHF
TRBJ1-6,NA,TRBV20-1,NA,TGCAGTGTTACAAGTTCTAATTCACCCCTCCACTTT,CSVTSSNSPLHF
TRBJ1-4,NA,TRBV29-1,NA,TGCAGCGTGATCACAGGGTCGGGGACTGAAAAACTGTTTTTT,CSVITGSGTEKLFF
TRBJ1-5,TRBD1,TRBV7-2,NA,TGTGCCAGCAGCTTAGTTGGAGGGGGCGCCCTTGGTAGCGCCGCACCCCAGCATTTT,CASSLVGGGALGSAAPQHF
TRBJ2-7,NA,TRBV6-2/TRBV6-3,NA,TGTGCCAGCAGTTCGGCGGGTCTAGGTTACGAGCAGTACTTC,CASSSAGLGYEQYF
TRBJ1-1,NA,TRBV12-3/TRBV12-4,few,TGTGCCAGCAGTTTGAATATGGTGAACACTGAAGCTTTCTTT,CASSLNMVNTEAFF
TRBJ2-7,NA,TRBV12-3/TRBV12-4,NA,TGTGCCAGCAGAGTCTCCCCAGGTGGTGAGCAGTACTTC,CASRVSPGGEQYF
TRBJ1-1,NA,TRBV3-1,NA,TGTGCCAGCAGCACACAACCACAGGGAGGGGGCACTGAAGCTTTCTTT,CASSTQPQGGGTEAFF
TRBJ2-5,NA,TRBV11-2,NA,TGTGCCAACAGCCCCGGGAGCGTGAATGACCAGTACTTC,CANSPGSVNDQYF
TRBJ1-1,TRBD1,TRBV30,NA,TGTGCCTGGAGTCCGTTGACAGGGAGGGGCACTGAAGCTTTCTTT,CAWSPLTGRGTEAFF
TRBJ1-1,TRBD1,TRBV12-5,NA,TGTGCTAGTGGTTCCACAGGGGGCCTAAGTGGGTTTCGTTCTGAAGCTTTCTTT,CASGSTGGLSGFRSEAFF
TRBJ1-3,NA,TRBV4-1,many,TGCGCCAGCAGCCAAGTGGCCGGAAACACCATATATTTT,CASSQVAGNTIYF
TRBJ1-2,NA,TRBV29-1,NA,TGCAGCGTTGAAGATCGGGGTTATGGCTGCACCTTC,CSVEDRGYGCTF
TRBJ2-3,NA,TRBV7-2,few,TGTGCCAGCAGCTTATATCAGATAGGCACAGATACGCAGTATTTT,CASSLYQIGTDTQYF
TRBJ1-1,NA,TRBV6-2/TRBV6-3,NA,TGTGCCAGCAATCCGACAAGGGGTTCCGCTTTCTTT,CASNPTRGSAFF